This TCR beta chain was found in a study of blood T cell repertoires in COVID-19. In the study overall: What the recovered Cohort 3 donors had was two negative PCRs, clearance, or symptom resolution. The samples span acute and convalescent COVID-19 from the United States, Italy and Spain. PBMCs, B-cell-depleted T cells, or T cells provided the cDNA or gDNA that made up the material.

V was cut by 1 base and J by 6 bases, with 19 bases left in between. The CDR3 spans 18 residues. The germline V gene has CDR1 SGHAT and CDR2 FQNNGV. The assay was immunoSEQ multiplex PCR, and TCRdb's table has in-frame clones only and misses some. The repertoire consists of a few hundred thousand clones, with about 90% occurring once and the leading ten covering approximately 3.1%. This clone came up once. All enrollees were about 18 to 95 years old and from approximately 24 US areas. This TCR was recovered from a woman aged 50 to 65 in a cohort exposed to, infected with or recovered from COVID-19 (not recorded which). Sequencing used PBMCs or T cells enriched from blood (not recorded which). The V gene is TRBV11-2, the J gene TRBJ1-6; D may be TRBD1 (5 bases). The CDR3 bases are TGTGCCAGCAGCTTAGTATTTTCAAGGGGCCGGATTAATTCACCCCTCCACTTT. The encoded protein is CASSLVFSRGRINSPLHF.